Listed here are 18 T cell receptor beta chains from one sample, sequenced in a study of shared clonotypes between healthy human individuals. Clones were read by immunoSEQ multiplex PCR, and TCRdb kept only the in-frame ones, dropping some. The sample lists 2.3 million or so clones, over 90% occurring once. The specimen was naive CD4+ T cells from PBMCs. The subset: CD45RA+ positively selected. The receptors derive from a man aged 18 to 30 in good health. Some clones in this sample may be carry-over from other donors' samples.

The V and J genes are TRBV5-1 and TRBJ2-1, with D unclear. This CDR3 spans 15 amino acids. CDR1 SGHRS and CDR2 YFSETQ come from the germline V gene. The V end lost 0 bases, the J end lost 6 bases, and 13 bases lay between the germline ends. The CDR3 DNA is TGCGCCAGCAGCTTGGCCACCCCCGGGCCCAATGAGCAGTTCTTC. It is translated as CASSLATPGPNEQFF.

The gene calls are TRBV6-1 and TRBJ1-2; D uncertain. V was shortened by 7 bases and J by 2 bases, with 11 bases between the two germline ends. Per the germline V gene, CDR1 is MNHNS and CDR2 is SASEGT. The CDR3 loop spans 13 amino acids. CDR3 region: CASIVGRNYGYTF. CDR3 coding DNA: TGTGCCAGCATCGTGGGCAGGAACTATGGCTACACCTTC.

The gene calls are TRBV19 and TRBJ1-5; D is perhaps TRBD1 (5 bases). Germline V gene lookup returns CDR1 LNHDA and CDR2 SQIVND (reference sequence). The CDR3 runs 16 residues. With 3 bases removed from V and 3 bases from J, the gap between germline ends came to 15 bases. CDR3: CASSIWRGSDNQPQHF. CDR3 DNA sequence: TGTGCCAGTAGTATCTGGCGGGGCTCGGACAATCAGCCCCAGCATTTT.

The chain links TRBV16 to TRBJ1-2; 11 nucleotides match TRBD1. The CDR3 spans 16 residues. Trimming at V came to 4 bases and at J to 3 bases, leaving 7 bases not matched to a gene. Germline V gene data show CDR1 as KGHSY and CDR2 as FQNENV. The CDR3 here is CASSPLRDRGDYGYTF. CDR3 coding DNA: TGTGCCAGCAGCCCACTTCGGGACAGGGGGGACTATGGCTACACCTTC.

This chain joins TRBV5-1 and TRBJ2-7, with TRBD1 matching 7 bases. The V segment lost 4 bases and the J segment 4 bases; nucleotides outside the gene matches: 8. The CDR3 is made up of 14 amino acids. Germline lookup yields CDR1 SGHRS and CDR2 YFSETQ. The CDR3 sequence: CASSDPGQTYEQYF. The CDR3 nucleotides are TGCGCCAGCAGCGATCCGGGACAGACTTACGAGCAGTACTTC.

As DNA, the CDR3 is TGCGCCAGCTCCATAACAGTTTCCTACGAGCAGTACTTC. Its translation: CASSITVSYEQYF. This sequence joins TRBV5-1 and TRBJ2-7; no reliable D call. Germline CDR1 reads SGHRS; CDR2 reads YFSETQ. Trimming shortened V by 7 bases and J by 1 base, and 12 bases separated the two germline ends. This CDR3 comprises 13 residues.

As for this clone: The same CDR3 can be traced to other DNA sequences in this sample. The CDR3 nucleotides are TGCAGTGCTAGAGTTTTTAGCGAGCAGTACTTC. The encoded protein is CSARVFSEQYF. The V and J genes are TRBV20-1 and TRBJ2-7; D remains ambiguous. Germline CDR1 DFQATT, CDR2 SNEGSKA (reference sequence). Trimming took off 1 base at V and 6 bases at J, with 7 bases between the two ends. The CDR3 extends over 11 amino acids.

This chain uses TRBV11-3 with TRBJ2-7, with TRBD1 as a possible D gene (6 bases). V was trimmed by 2 bases and J by 6 bases, leaving 11 bases between them. The CDR3 runs to 13 residues. CDR1 SGHNT and CDR2 YENEEA come from the germline V gene. The CDR3 reads CASSLMGASEQYF. CDR3 nucleotide sequence: TGTGCCAGCAGCTTAATGGGGGCGAGCGAGCAGTACTTC.

The chain uses TRBV5-1 and TRBJ2-1; the D gene is possibly TRBD2 (6 bases). V lost 4 bases and J 2 bases, leaving 16 bases between the germline ends. This CDR3 region has 16 residues. Germline V gene lookup returns CDR1 SGHRS and CDR2 YFSETQ. The CDR3 DNA reads as TGCGCCAGCAGCCGCGGAGGGGAGAGGGCCTACAATGAGCAGTTCTTC. Encoded protein: CASSRGGERAYNEQFF.

Remarks on this clone: The sample contains more than one DNA sequence encoding this CDR3. CDR3 protein: CAWSVIDEQFF. In DNA, the CDR3 is TGTGCCTGGAGTGTAATAGATGAGCAGTTCTTC. This chain links TRBV30 with TRBJ2-1; D is unresolved. This CDR3 is 11 amino acids long. From germline, CDR1 is GTSNPN and CDR2 SVGIG (reference sequence). V was clipped by 0 bases and J by 8 bases, with 5 bases between them.

Note on this clone: The same CDR3 is also encoded by other DNA sequences in this sample. The chain has TRBV7-2 and TRBJ2-7; D gene ambiguous. Germline V gene data show CDR1 as SGHTA and CDR2 as FQGNSA. Trimming left V 3 bases short and J 3 bases short, with 6 bases between. The CDR3 has 12 residues. The CDR3 reads CASSLVGYEQYF. The CDR3 DNA follows: TGTGCCAGCAGCTTGGTAGGCTACGAGCAGTACTTC. The full variable domain, with the rest looked up from reference TRBV7-2 and TRBJ2-7, is GAGVSQSPSNKVTEKGKDVELRCDPISGHTALYWYRQSLGQGLEFLIYFQGNSAPDKSGLPSDRFSAERTGGSVSTLTIQRTQQEDSAVYLCASSLVGYEQYFGPGTRLTVT.

The rearrangement uses TRBV7-2 and TRBJ2-7, with D perhaps matching TRBD1 (6 bases). The length of the CDR3 is 16 residues. Looked up from germline, CDR1 is SGHTA and CDR2 is FQGNSA. Between the trimmed V and J ends, which lost 5 bases and 2 bases, there was a span of 19 bases. This chain's CDR3 is CASSKTLGTGPYEQYF. For the CDR3, the DNA is TGTGCCAGCAGCAAGACCCTCGGCACAGGGCCCTACGAGCAGTACTTC.

This chain connects TRBV28 to TRBJ1-5, with TRBD1 as a possible D gene (5 bases). Germline CDR1 is MDHEN and CDR2 is SYDVKM. This CDR3 has 15 amino acids. V lost 4 bases and J 5 bases, leaving 15 bases between the germline ends. Written as DNA, the CDR3 is TGTGCCAGCAGTTCCCTACCTACGGGGCATCAGCCCCAGCATTTT. It codes for CASSSLPTGHQPQHF.

The V call is TRBV19, the J call TRBJ1-4; D remains unclear. The V gene's germline CDR1 is LNHDA and CDR2 SQIVND (reference sequence). The CDR3 contains 15 residues. The V gene lost 1 base and the J gene lost 8 bases, with 14 bases spanning the gap. This chain's CDR3 is CASSIVPDLWEKLFF. The CDR3 DNA sequence: TGTGCCAGTAGTATAGTACCCGATCTCTGGGAAAAACTGTTTTTT.

This chain connects TRBV18 to TRBJ1-4; D uncertain. The CDR3 totals 18 residues. Trimming stripped 2 bases from V and 0 bases from J, with 16 bases between. CDR1 KGHSH and CDR2 LQKENI come from the germline V gene. In nucleotides, the CDR3 is TGTGCCAGCTCACCAAGCAGGAGCCCTTTTGCAACTAATGAAAAACTGTTTTTT. This sequence encodes CASSPSRSPFATNEKLFF. The whole variable domain, remainder taken from reference TRBV18 and TRBJ1-4, is NAGVMQNPRHLVRRRGQEARLRCSPMKGHSHVYWYRQLPEEGLKFMVYLQKENIIDESGMPKERFSAEFPKEGPSILRIQQVVRGDSAAYFCASSPSRSPFATNEKLFFGSGTQLSVL.

V usage is TRBV5-6 and J usage is TRBJ2-1; possible D gene TRBD1, 5 bases. Trimming cost V 0 bases and J 2 bases, with 9 bases left between them. CDR1 SGHDT and CDR2 YYEEEE come from the germline V gene. This CDR3 comprises 15 residues. In nucleotides, the CDR3 is TGTGCCAGCAGCTTGGCAGGGAATACCTACAATGAGCAGTTCTTC. Amino acid sequence: CASSLAGNTYNEQFF. The whole variable domain, remainder taken from reference TRBV5-6 and TRBJ2-1, is DAGVTQSPTHLIKTRGQQVTLRCSPKSGHDTVSWYQQALGQGPQFIFQYYEEEERQRGNFPDRFSGHQFPNYSSELNVNALLLGDSALYLCASSLAGNTYNEQFFGPGTRLTVL.

The chain has TRBV10-3 and TRBJ1-1, with D maybe TRBD1 (5 bases). CDR1 ENHRY and CDR2 SYGVKD come from the germline V gene. This CDR3 is 14 amino acids long. V lost 6 bases and J 5 bases, leaving 16 bases between the germline ends. The CDR3 region has the DNA TGTGCCATCAGGCAGGGAGGTGAAAAGACTGAAGCTTTCTTT. It specifies CAIRQGGEKTEAFF.

The chain has TRBV19 and TRBJ2-5; a possible D gene is TRBD1 (5 bases). This CDR3 spans 13 amino acids. Germline V CDR1 and CDR2: LNHDA, SQIVND (reference sequence). Deletions cut 9 bases from V and 5 bases from J, with 16 bases between. Here the CDR3 reads CASRTWQGETQYF. The CDR3 nucleotides read TGTGCCAGCAGGACATGGCAAGGGGAGACCCAGTACTTC.